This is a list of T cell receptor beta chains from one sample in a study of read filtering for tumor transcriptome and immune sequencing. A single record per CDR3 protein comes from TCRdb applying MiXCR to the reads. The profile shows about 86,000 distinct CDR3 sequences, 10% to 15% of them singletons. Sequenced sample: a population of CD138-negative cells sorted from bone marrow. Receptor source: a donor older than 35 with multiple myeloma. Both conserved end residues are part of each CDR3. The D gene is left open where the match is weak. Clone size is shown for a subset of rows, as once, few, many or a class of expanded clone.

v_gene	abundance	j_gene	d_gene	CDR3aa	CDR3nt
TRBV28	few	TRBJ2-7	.	CASSLWGSAGTTYEQYF	TGTGCCAGCAGTTTATGGGGTTCGGCGGGAACGACCTACGAGCAGTACTTC
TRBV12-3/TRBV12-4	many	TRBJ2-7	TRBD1	CASSSGTVRSEQYF	TGTGCCAGCAGTTCCGGGACAGTTCGAAGCGAGCAGTACTTC
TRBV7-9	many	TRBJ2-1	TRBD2	CASSSSGLAGAGYNEQFF	TGTGCCAGCAGCTCGTCGGGACTAGCGGGAGCAGGCTACAATGAGCAGTTCTTC
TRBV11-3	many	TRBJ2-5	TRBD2	CASSPRRMAGGQETQYF	TGTGCCAGCAGCCCCCGCCGTATGGCGGGAGGCCAAGAGACCCAGTACTTC
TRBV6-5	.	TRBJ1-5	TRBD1	CASSMGQFNQPQHF	TGTGCCAGCAGTATGGGACAGTTCAATCAGCCCCAGCATTTT
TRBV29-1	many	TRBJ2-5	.	CSVVGSGVTQYF	TGCAGCGTTGTCGGGAGTGGGGTGACCCAGTACTTC
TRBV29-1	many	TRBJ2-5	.	CSAGRDQETQYF	TGCAGCGCAGGACGGGACCAAGAGACCCAGTACTTC
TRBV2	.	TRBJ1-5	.	CASKVEGGNQAQHF	TGTGCCAGCAAGGTGGAAGGGGGTAATCAGGCCCAGCATTTT
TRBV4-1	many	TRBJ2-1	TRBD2	CASSQSWREGRFF	TGCGCCAGCAGCCAATCATGGCGGGAGGGTAGGTTCTTC
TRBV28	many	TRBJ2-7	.	CASSLGTNTYEQYF	TGTGCCAGCAGTTTAGGGACCAACACCTACGAGCAGTACTTC
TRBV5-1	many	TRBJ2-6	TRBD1	CASSFTGTGGLSGANVLTF	TGCGCCAGCAGCTTTACCGGGACAGGGGGTCTTTCTGGGGCCAACGTCCTGACTTTC
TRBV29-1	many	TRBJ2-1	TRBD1	CSMPRGQNEQFF	TGCAGCATGCCCAGGGGGCAGAATGAGCAGTTCTTC
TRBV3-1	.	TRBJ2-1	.	CGISPEWAWGDDEQFF	TGTGGCATCAGCCCCGAATGGGCTTGGGGGGACGATGAGCAGTTCTTC
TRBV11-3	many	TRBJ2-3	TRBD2	CASSFGIAGGGDTQYF	TGTGCCAGCAGCTTCGGAATAGCGGGAGGGGGAGATACGCAGTATTTT
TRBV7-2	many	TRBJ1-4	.	CASSLTDSEKLFF	TGTGCCAGCAGCTTGACGGACAGTGAAAAACTGTTTTTT
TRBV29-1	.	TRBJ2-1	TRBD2	CSVKIAGGSYNEQFF	TGCAGCGTGAAGATAGCGGGAGGTTCCTACAATGAGCAGTTCTTC
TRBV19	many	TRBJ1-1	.	CASTLMAVNTEAFF	TGTGCCAGTACCCTCATGGCAGTGAACACTGAAGCTTTCTTT
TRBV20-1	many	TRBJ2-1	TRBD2	CSAVSGTGSEQFF	TGCAGTGCTGTTAGCGGGACCGGATCGGAGCAGTTCTTC
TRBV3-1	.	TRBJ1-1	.	CASSLRKVTEAFF	TGTGCCAGCAGCCTTCGGAAGGTCACTGAAGCTTTCTTT
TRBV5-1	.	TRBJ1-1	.	CASSENSLNTEAFF	TGCGCCAGCAGCGAGAATAGCTTGAACACTGAAGCTTTCTTT
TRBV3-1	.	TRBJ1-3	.	CASSLWQVSGNTIYF	TGTGCCAGCAGCCTATGGCAGGTCTCTGGAAACACCATATATTTT
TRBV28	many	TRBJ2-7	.	CASSLSLNEQYF	TGTGCCAGCAGTTTAAGCCTCAACGAGCAGTACTTC
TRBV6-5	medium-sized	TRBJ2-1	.	CASSSLWANEQFF	TGTGCCAGCAGTTCCCTGTGGGCCAATGAGCAGTTCTTC
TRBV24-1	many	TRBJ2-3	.	CATSDWTAYGTDTQYF	TGTGCCACCAGTGATTGGACAGCCTATGGCACAGATACGCAGTATTTT
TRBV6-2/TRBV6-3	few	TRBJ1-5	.	CASSYQGWQPQHF	TGTGCCAGCAGTTACCAGGGTTGGCAGCCCCAGCATTTT
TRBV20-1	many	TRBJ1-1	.	CSASRVNTEAFF	TGCAGTGCTAGCAGGGTGAACACTGAAGCTTTCTTT